The next 3 T cell receptor beta chains were all read from a single sample in a study of blood T cells in healthy people across ages (dated by TCRdb to the mid-2010s). The library was obtained by 5' RACE. Sequenced on an Illumina HiSeq 2500. A second 7 to 11 cycle PCR used a sample-barcoded 5' primer and a J-beta primer mix. TCRdb reprocessing: public reads trimmed at Q25 with fastp, clones called with MiXCR, in-frame beta chains kept. Duplicate CDR3 protein sequences are folded into a single record with the most common DNA and genes. The sample table shows 850,000 to 950,000 distinct CDR3 sequences, and 29% are seen once. The ten largest clones represent about 18% of the sample. The specimen was blood. Source of these receptors: a woman aged 80 or older in good health.

The V gene is TRBV7-2, the J gene TRBJ1-3; D gene ambiguous. V was trimmed by 0 bases and J by 6 bases, leaving 3 bases between them. CDR3 length equals 12 residues. Germline assignment: CDR1 SGHTA and CDR2 FQGNSA. The CDR3 DNA reads TGTGCCAGCAGCTTAGCCCCAAACACCATATATTTT. Translation gives CASSLAPNTIYF. The full variable domain, in which reference TRBV7-2 and TRBJ1-3 provide the parts outside the CDR3, is GAGVSQSPSNKVTEKGKDVELRCDPISGHTALYWYRQSLGQGLEFLIYFQGNSAPDKSGLPSDRFSAERTGGSVSTLTIQRTQQEDSAVYLCASSLAPNTIYFGEGSWLTVV.

This clonotype was counted many times. J is TRBJ2-3 and V is TRBV27; no clear D gene. The CDR3 covers 13 residues. Trimming cost V 3 bases and J 3 bases, with 7 bases left between them. Germline V gene lookup returns CDR1 MNHEY and CDR2 SMNVEV (reference sequence). The CDR3 loop is CASSFTLTDTQYF. CDR3 sequence (DNA): TGTGCCAGCAGTTTTACACTGACAGATACGCAGTATTTT.

For this clonotype: Compared with germline, one end of the junction differs, possibly owing to a read error. V gene TRBV4-1 combines with J gene TRBJ1-1; D unclear. This CDR3 contains 15 residues. CDR1 MGHRA and CDR2 YSYEKL come from the germline V gene. In DNA form, the CDR3 reads TGCACCAGCAGCCATCCTGCCCAGACCGGCACCGAAGCTTTCTTT. Translated, it gives CTSSHPAQTGTEAFF.